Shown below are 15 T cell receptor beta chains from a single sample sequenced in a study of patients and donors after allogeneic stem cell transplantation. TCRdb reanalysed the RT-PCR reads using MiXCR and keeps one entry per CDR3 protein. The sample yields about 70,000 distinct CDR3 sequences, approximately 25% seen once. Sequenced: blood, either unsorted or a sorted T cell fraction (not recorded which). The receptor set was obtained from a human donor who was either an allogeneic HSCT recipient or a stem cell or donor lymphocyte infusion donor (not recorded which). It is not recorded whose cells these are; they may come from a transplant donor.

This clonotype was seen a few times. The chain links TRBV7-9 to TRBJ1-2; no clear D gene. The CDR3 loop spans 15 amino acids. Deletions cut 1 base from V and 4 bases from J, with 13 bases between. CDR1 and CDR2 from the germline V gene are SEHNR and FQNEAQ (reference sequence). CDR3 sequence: CASSLVWAAPYGYTF. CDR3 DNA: TGTGCCAGCAGCTTAGTTTGGGCAGCGCCCTATGGCTACACCTTC.

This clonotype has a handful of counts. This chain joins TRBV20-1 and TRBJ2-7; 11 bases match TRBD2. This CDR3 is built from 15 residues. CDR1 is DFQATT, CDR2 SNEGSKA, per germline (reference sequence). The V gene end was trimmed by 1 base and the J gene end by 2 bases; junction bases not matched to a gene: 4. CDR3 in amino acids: CSARGGTSGTYEQYF. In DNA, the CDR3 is TGCAGTGCTAGAGGGGGGACTAGCGGTACCTACGAGCAGTACTTC.

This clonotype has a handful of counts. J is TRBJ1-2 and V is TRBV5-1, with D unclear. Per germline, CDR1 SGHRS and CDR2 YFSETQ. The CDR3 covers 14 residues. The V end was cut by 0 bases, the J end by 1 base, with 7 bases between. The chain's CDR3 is CASSLDGVNYGYTF. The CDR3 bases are TGCGCCAGCAGCTTGGATGGGGTTAACTATGGCTACACCTTC.

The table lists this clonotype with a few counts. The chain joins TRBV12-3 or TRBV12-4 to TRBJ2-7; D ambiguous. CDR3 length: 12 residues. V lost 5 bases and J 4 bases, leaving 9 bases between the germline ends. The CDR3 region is CASSTPLYEQYF. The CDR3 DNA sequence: TGTGCCAGCAGTACCCCTCTTTACGAGCAGTACTTC.

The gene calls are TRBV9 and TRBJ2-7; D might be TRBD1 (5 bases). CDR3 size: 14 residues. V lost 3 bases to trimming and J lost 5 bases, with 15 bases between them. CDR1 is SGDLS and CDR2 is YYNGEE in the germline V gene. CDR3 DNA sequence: TGTGCCAGCAGCGAGACCTTTCAGGGTAACGAGCAGTACTTC. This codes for CASSETFQGNEQYF.

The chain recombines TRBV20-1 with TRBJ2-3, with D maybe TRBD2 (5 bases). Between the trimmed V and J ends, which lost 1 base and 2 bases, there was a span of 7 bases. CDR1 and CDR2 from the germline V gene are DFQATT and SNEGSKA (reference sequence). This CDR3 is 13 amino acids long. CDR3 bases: TGCAGTGCTAGAGGGACTCTCACAGATACGCAGTATTTT. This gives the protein CSARGTLTDTQYF.

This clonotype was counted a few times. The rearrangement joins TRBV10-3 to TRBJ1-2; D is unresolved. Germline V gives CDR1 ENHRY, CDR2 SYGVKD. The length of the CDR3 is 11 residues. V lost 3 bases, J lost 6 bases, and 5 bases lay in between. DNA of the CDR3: TGTGCCATCAGTGACGGGGATGGCTACACCTTC. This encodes CAISDGDGYTF.

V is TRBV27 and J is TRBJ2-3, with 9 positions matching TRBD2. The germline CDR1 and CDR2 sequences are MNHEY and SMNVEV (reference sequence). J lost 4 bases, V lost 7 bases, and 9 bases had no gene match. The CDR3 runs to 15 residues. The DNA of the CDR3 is TGTGCCAGCAACTTAGCGGGGGCTCGGCCAGATACGCAGTATTTT. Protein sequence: CASNLAGARPDTQYF.

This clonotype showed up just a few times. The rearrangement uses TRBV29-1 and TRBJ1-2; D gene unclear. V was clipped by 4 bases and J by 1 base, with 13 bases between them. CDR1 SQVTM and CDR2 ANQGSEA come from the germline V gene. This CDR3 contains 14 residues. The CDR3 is CSVGPRKFNYGYTF. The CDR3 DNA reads TGCAGCGTTGGACCCCGCAAGTTTAACTATGGCTACACCTTC.

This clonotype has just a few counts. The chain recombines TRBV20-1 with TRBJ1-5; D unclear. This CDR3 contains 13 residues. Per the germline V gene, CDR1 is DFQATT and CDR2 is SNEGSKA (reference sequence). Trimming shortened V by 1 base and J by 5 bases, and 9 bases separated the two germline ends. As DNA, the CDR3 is TGCAGTGCTAGAGCGATTGAGGATCAGCCCCAGCATTTT. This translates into CSARAIEDQPQHF.

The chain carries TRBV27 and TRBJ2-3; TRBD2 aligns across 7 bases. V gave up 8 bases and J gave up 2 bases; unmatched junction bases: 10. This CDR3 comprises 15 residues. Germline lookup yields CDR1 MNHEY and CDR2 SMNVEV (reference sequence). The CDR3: CASGGGPRDTDTQYF. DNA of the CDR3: TGTGCCAGCGGGGGGGGACCGAGGGACACAGATACGCAGTATTTT.

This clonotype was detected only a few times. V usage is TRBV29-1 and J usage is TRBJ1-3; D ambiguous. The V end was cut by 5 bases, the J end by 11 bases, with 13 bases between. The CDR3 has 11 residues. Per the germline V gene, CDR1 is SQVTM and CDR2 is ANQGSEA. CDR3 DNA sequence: TGCAGCGTTTGCAGTTACTCATCCATATATTTT. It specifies CSVCSYSSIYF.

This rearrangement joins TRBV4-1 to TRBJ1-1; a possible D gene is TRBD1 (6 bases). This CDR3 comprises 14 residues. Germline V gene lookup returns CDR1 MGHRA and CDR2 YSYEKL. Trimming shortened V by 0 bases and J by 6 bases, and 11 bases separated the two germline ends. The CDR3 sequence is CASSQETWTAEAFF. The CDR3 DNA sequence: TGCGCCAGCAGCCAAGAAACCTGGACAGCTGAAGCTTTCTTT.

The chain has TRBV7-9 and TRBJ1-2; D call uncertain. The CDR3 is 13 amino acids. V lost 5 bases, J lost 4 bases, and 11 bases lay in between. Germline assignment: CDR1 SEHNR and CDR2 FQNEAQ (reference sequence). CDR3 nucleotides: TGTGCCAGCAGCCCCACGTGGGGCTATGGCTACACCTTC. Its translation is CASSPTWGYGYTF.

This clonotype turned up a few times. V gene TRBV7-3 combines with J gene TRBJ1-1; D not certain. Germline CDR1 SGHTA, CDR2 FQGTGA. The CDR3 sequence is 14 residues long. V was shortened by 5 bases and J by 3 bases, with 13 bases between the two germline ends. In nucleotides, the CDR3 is TGTGCCAGCAGCACAGCGGGGAGTGACACTGAAGCTTTCTTT. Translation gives CASSTAGSDTEAFF.